Described below is a single TCR beta chain sequence and its context. The antigen remains unidentified. The data belong to a study of cytomegalovirus exposure and HLA in healthy donors. 60 Vbeta and 13 Jbeta primers were used in PCR. This table comes from immunoSEQ multiplex PCR, and its TCRdb copy is limited to in-frame clones, with some not included. The sample has 150,000 or so clones, more than 75% seen once. Findings and limits, study-wide: HLA allele associations emerged for roughly 17,000 TCR beta sequences in a later analysis, at 0.05 false discovery rate. A missense variant in DCLRE1C was later tied to TCR beta V- and J-gene trimming. Using the classifier, cytomegalovirus status was reportedly diagnosed with high specificity and sensitivity.

Regarding donors, all were healthy bone marrow donors. This CDR3 is 19 amino acids long. Germline loops: CDR1 SGHRS, CDR2 YFSETQ. Losses at the gene ends were 0 bases for V and 4 bases for J; bases not matched to a gene: 13. Specimen: PBMCs. This receptor was taken from a middle-aged woman in good health and CMV-seropositive. This chain uses TRBV5-1 with TRBJ2-5, with 12 nucleotides matching TRBD2. The CDR3 is CASSLEGQLAGGGRETQYF. CDR3 nucleotides: TGCGCCAGCAGCTTGGAAGGCCAACTAGCGGGAGGAGGGAGAGAGACCCAGTACTTC.